The 30 T cell receptor beta chains given below trace back to one sample, sequenced in a study of OX40 agonist ivuxolimab in advanced cancers. TCRdb keeps only in-frame clones here, not all; method: immunoSEQ multiplex PCR. Here the sample spans some 38,000 clones, about nine tenths being singletons. The sequenced sample was CD4+ or CD8+ T cells sorted from blood, obtained in a trial of the OX40 agonist ivuxolimab. These receptors came from an adult with an advanced solid tumor such as melanoma, head and neck, liver or kidney cancer.

The rearrangement joins TRBV4-3 to TRBJ1-5; D possibly corresponds to TRBD1 (5 bases). The CDR3 covers 15 residues. Trimming stripped 0 bases from V and 7 bases from J, with 13 bases between. CDR1 is LGHNA and CDR2 is YSLEER in the germline V gene. CDR3 DNA sequence: TGCGCCAGCAGCCAAGATGGGGGGGTAGGGCAGCCCCAGCATTTT. Translated, it gives CASSQDGGVGQPQHF.

This clone was picked up one time. The chain employs TRBV4-3 and TRBJ2-7, with 11 nucleotides matching TRBD1. After removal of 0 bases from V and 4 bases from J, the junction contained 2 bases not matched to a gene. Germline CDR1 reads LGHNA; CDR2 reads YSLEER. There are 15 residues in the CDR3. The CDR3 DNA follows: TGCGCCAGCAGCCAAGATCGGGACAGGGGGTACGAGCAGTACTTC. Translating gives CASSQDRDRGYEQYF.

The CDR3 DNA reads as TGCGCCAGCAGCCAAGAAAGGACAGGGCTCTACGAGCAGTACTTC. Translation: CASSQERTGLYEQYF. The chain recombines TRBV4-1 with TRBJ2-7; 8 bases fit TRBD1. Trimming at V came to 0 bases and at J to 3 bases, leaving 4 bases not matched to a gene. The CDR3 extends over 15 amino acids. Per the germline V gene, CDR1 is MGHRA and CDR2 is YSYEKL.

The genes are TRBV9 and TRBJ2-2, with 8 nucleotides matching TRBD1. V lost 5 bases and J lost 6; bases outside the gene matches: 9. Germline V lookup: CDR1 SGDLS, CDR2 YYNGEE. The CDR3 extends over 15 amino acids. CDR3 coding DNA: TGTGCCAGCAGTCATACCGGGACAGGCCCCGGGGAGCTGTTTTTT. It specifies CASSHTGTGPGELFF. The whole variable domain, filled in from reference TRBV9 and TRBJ2-2, reads DSGVTQTPKHLITATGQRVTLRCSPRSGDLSVYWYQQSLDQGLQFLIQYYNGEERAKGNILERFSAQQFPDLHSELNLSSLELGDSALYFCASSHTGTGPGELFFGEGSRLTVL.

The chain joins TRBV29-1 to TRBJ2-3; 10 positions match TRBD1. The CDR3 totals 15 residues. V shed 4 bases, J shed 5 bases, and the junction held 9 bases outside the gene matches. Germline V lookup: CDR1 SQVTM, CDR2 ANQGSEA. CDR3 in amino acids: CSVGRDRGSVDTQYF. CDR3 nucleotides: TGCAGCGTTGGACGGGACAGGGGATCAGTAGATACGCAGTATTTT.

This sequence joins TRBV5-3 and TRBJ1-1; 11 nucleotides line up with TRBD1. TRBV5-3 is identified as an open reading frame with a role that is uncertain. V was pared by 4 bases and J by 1 base, with 15 bases of the junction left unmatched. The CDR3 has 19 residues. CDR3: CARSEDRGPVERKNTEAFF. DNA for the CDR3: TGTGCCAGAAGCGAGGACAGGGGGCCGGTAGAAAGAAAGAACACTGAAGCTTTCTTT.

The V and J genes are TRBV27 and TRBJ2-1, with D possibly TRBD1 on 5 matching bases. CDR3 size: 14 residues. The ends were cut back, 3 bases at V and 8 bases at J, with 14 bases in the middle. The germline CDR1 and CDR2 sequences are MNHEY and SMNVEV (reference sequence). The CDR3 nucleotides are TGTGCCAGCAGTTTCTTGACAGAGAAGGATGAGCAGTTCTTC. This sequence encodes CASSFLTEKDEQFF.

This clone has a handful of counts. V is TRBV7-9 and J is TRBJ2-7; tentatively, D is TRBD2 (5 bases). The V gene's germline CDR1 is SEHNR and CDR2 FQNEAQ (reference sequence). V was cut by 4 bases and J by 1 base, with 14 bases left in between. The CDR3 runs to 15 residues. CDR3 residues: CASSSAGGRSYEQYF. The CDR3 DNA sequence: TGTGCCAGCAGCTCCGCGGGTGGCCGTTCCTACGAGCAGTACTTC.

The chain carries TRBV5-1 and TRBJ2-3; D not certain. The CDR3 spans 12 residues. CDR1 and CDR2 (germline): SGHRS, YFSETQ. The ends were cut back, 0 bases at V and 5 bases at J, with 4 bases in the middle. CDR3 protein: CASSLAVDTQYF. CDR3 DNA sequence: TGCGCCAGCAGCTTGGCCGTAGATACGCAGTATTTT.

This clone was seen only a few times. This chain links TRBV7-9 with TRBJ2-5; 9 bases agree with TRBD2. Germline V gene data show CDR1 as SEHNR and CDR2 as FQNEAQ (reference sequence). The length of the CDR3 is 15 residues. With 6 bases clipped from V and 2 bases from J, the junction kept 7 bases outside the gene matches. CDR3 bases: TGTGCCAGCAGGTCTAGCGGGACCCTTCAAGAGACCCAGTACTTC. Its translation: CASRSSGTLQETQYF.

The chain has TRBV5-6 and TRBJ1-1; D unresolved. This CDR3 region has 11 residues. With 0 bases removed from V and 6 bases from J, the gap between germline ends came to 3 bases. The V gene's germline CDR1 is SGHDT and CDR2 YYEEEE. CDR3 sequence: CASSLDSEAFF. CDR3 coding DNA: TGTGCCAGCAGCTTGGACTCTGAAGCTTTCTTT.

This chain links TRBV6-6 with TRBJ2-2; either TRBD1 or TRBD2 may fit D (5 bases each). CDR3 length: 13 residues. Trimming shortened V by 2 bases and J by 7 bases, and 8 bases separated the two germline ends. CDR1 and CDR2 (germline): MNHNY, SVGAGI (reference sequence). CDR3 loop: CASSYGTGGELFF. As DNA, the CDR3 is TGTGCCAGCAGTTACGGGACGGGCGGGGAGCTGTTTTTT.

About this clone itself: The junction shows a germline mismatch at one end, possibly a read error. The chain links TRBV23-1 to TRBJ1-2; unclear D gene. TRBV23-1 counts as an open reading frame of uncertain function. This CDR3 contains 15 residues. CDR3 sequence: CAGRSELQENYGYTF. CDR3 bases: TGCGCCGGCAGGTCCGAACTTCAGGAGAACTATGGCTACACCTTC.

In this sample, this clone turned up a few times. V is TRBV27 and J is TRBJ2-7; 7 nucleotides align to TRBD1. The CDR3 loop spans 14 amino acids. Looked up from germline, CDR1 is MNHEY and CDR2 is SMNVEV (reference sequence). V lost 3 bases to trimming and J lost 5 bases; unmatched junction nucleotides: 7. The CDR3 loop is CASSLVTGSDEQYF. The CDR3 coding sequence is TGTGCCAGCAGTTTGGTGACAGGGAGCGACGAGCAGTACTTC.

This clone was counted once. The J gene is TRBJ2-7, the V gene TRBV29-1, with a possible D match to TRBD2 (7 bases). The V and J ends lost 6 bases and 6 bases respectively, with 18 bases between them. CDR1 and CDR2 from the germline V gene are SQVTM and ANQGSEA. The CDR3 extends over 13 amino acids. CDR3 in amino acids: CSVDGGALGEQYF. The CDR3, as DNA: TGCAGCGTCGATGGGGGGGCCTTAGGCGAGCAGTACTTC.

The rearrangement uses TRBV7-9 and TRBJ2-6; D is unclear. CDR1 and CDR2 from the germline V gene are SEHNR and FQNEAQ (reference sequence). Trimming left V 2 bases short and J 0 bases short, with 5 bases between. There are 15 residues in the CDR3. CDR3 DNA sequence: TGTGCCAGCAGCTTAAGGGTCTCTGGGGCCAACGTCCTGACTTTC. Encoded protein: CASSLRVSGANVLTF. The full variable domain, its missing parts supplied by reference TRBV7-9 and TRBJ2-6, is DTGVSQNPRHKITKRGQNVTFRCDPISEHNRLYWYRQTLGQGPEFLTYFQNEAQLEKSRLLSDRFSAERPKGSFSTLEIQRTEQGDSAMYLCASSLRVSGANVLTFGAGSRLTVL.

A word on this clone: A read error may account for a junction end that differs from germline. This chain's CDR3 is CASSVGGFDGYIF. Written as DNA, the CDR3 is TGTGCCAGCAGCGTAGGGGGGTTCGATGGCTACATCTTC. The rearrangement joins TRBV9 to TRBJ1-2, with D perhaps TRBD1 (5 bases). The CDR3 totals 13 residues. The germline V gene has CDR1 SGDLS and CDR2 YYNGEE.

This chain links TRBV7-3 with TRBJ2-1; D unresolved. CDR1 is SGHTA and CDR2 is FQGTGA in the germline V gene. This CDR3 spans 15 amino acids. V was trimmed by 2 bases and J by 5 bases, leaving 13 bases between them. CDR3 protein: CASSLVPGRDNEQFF. In DNA form, the CDR3 reads TGTGCCAGCAGCTTAGTCCCCGGACGAGACAATGAGCAGTTCTTC.

The chain employs TRBV11-2 and TRBJ2-3; 14 bases fit TRBD2. V lost 5 bases to trimming and J lost 2 bases; unmatched junction nucleotides: 12. This CDR3 has 19 residues. Germline-derived CDR1 and CDR2 are SGHAT and FQNNGV. In nucleotides, the CDR3 is TGTGCCAGCAGCGGACTTGGGACTAGCGGGGGCCCGATCACAGATACGCAGTATTTT. Translation gives CASSGLGTSGGPITDTQYF.

The chain joins TRBV7-6 to TRBJ1-6; 10 positions match TRBD1. V lost 2 bases and J lost 6; bases outside the gene matches: 7. The germline V gene has CDR1 SGHVS and CDR2 FNYEAQ. The CDR3 contains 17 residues. As DNA, the CDR3 is TGTGCCAGCAGCTTATACTCCGGGACAGGGGCTAATTCACCCCTCCACTTT. Translated: CASSLYSGTGANSPLHF.

J is TRBJ1-6 and V is TRBV9; the match to TRBD1 covers 7 bases. Germline V gene lookup returns CDR1 SGDLS and CDR2 YYNGEE. This CDR3 is built from 13 residues. V was clipped by 5 bases and J by 5 bases; unmatched bases: 1. Here the CDR3 DNA reads TGTGCCAGCAGAGGGACAGATAATTCACCCCTCCACTTT. Amino acid sequence: CASRGTDNSPLHF.

The chain employs TRBV30 and TRBJ1-6, with a weak D call TRBD1 (5 bases). This CDR3 is 12 amino acids long. Trimming took 3 bases from V and 14 from J, leaving 14 bases between them. CDR1 and CDR2 from the germline V gene are GTSNPN and SVGIG (reference sequence). CDR3 bases: TGTGCCTGGAGCCCTACCGGGGGGGCCCTCCACTTT. This gives the protein CAWSPTGGALHF.

The CDR3 nucleotides read TGTGCCAGCAGCTTAACGGGACTAGCGGGGGGGCTCACCACCGGGGAGCTGTTTTTT. Residues: CASSLTGLAGGLTTGELFF. The chain couples TRBV11-2 to TRBJ2-2, with 16 bases that match TRBD2. Germline assignment: CDR1 SGHAT and CDR2 FQNNGV. The CDR3 length is 19 residues. After removal of 2 bases from V and 4 bases from J, the junction contained 7 bases not matched to a gene.

The J gene is TRBJ2-1, the V gene TRBV21-1. TRBV21-1 is described as a pseudogene. There are 13 residues in the CDR3. The CDR3 loop is CASSKWGHNEQFF. DNA of the CDR3: TGTGCCAGCAGCAAATGGGGACACAATGAGCAGTTCTTC.

The chain joins TRBV28 to TRBJ2-7; TRBD1 is a possible D gene (8 bases). Germline loops: CDR1 MDHEN, CDR2 SYDVKM. The CDR3 is made up of 14 amino acids. V was clipped by 5 bases and J by 6 bases, with 17 bases between them. In DNA, the CDR3 is TGTGCCAGCAGTCTACGACAGGGGAGGGGCGAGCAGTACTTC. This sequence encodes CASSLRQGRGEQYF. Complete variable domain (other parts from reference TRBV28 and TRBJ2-7): DVKVTQSSRYLVKRTGEKVFLECVQDMDHENMFWYRQDPGLGLRLIYFSYDVKMKEKGDIPEGYSVSREKKERFSLILESASTNQTSMYLCASSLRQGRGEQYFGPGTRLTVT.

CDR3 bases: TGCGCCAGCAGCCAGTGGGGACTAGCGGGGGGTGAGCAGTTCTTC. Its translation is CASSQWGLAGGEQFF. The chain joins TRBV4-1 to TRBJ2-1, with 15 bases matching TRBD2. This CDR3 comprises 15 residues. CDR1 and CDR2 (germline): MGHRA, YSYEKL. V shed 3 bases, J shed 9 bases, and the junction held 3 bases outside the gene matches.

This rearrangement joins TRBV6-1 to TRBJ2-5; D is possibly TRBD2 (7 bases). Deletions cut 1 base from V and 1 base from J, with 13 bases between. Germline-derived CDR1 and CDR2 are MNHNS and SASEGT. The CDR3 spans 16 residues. The CDR3 nucleotides read TGTGCCAGCAGTGAAGGGTACGGGGGGCCCCAAGAGACCCAGTACTTC. Translating it yields CASSEGYGGPQETQYF.

The chain combines TRBV4-3 with TRBJ2-7; D gene uncertain. Trimming left V 1 base short and J 5 bases short, with 3 bases between. CDR1 LGHNA and CDR2 YSLEER come from the germline V gene. The CDR3 spans 11 residues. Here the CDR3 DNA reads TGCGCCAGCAGCCAAGGGGACGAGCAGTACTTC. Its protein product is CASSQGDEQYF.

The chain carries TRBV2 and TRBJ1-2; TRBD1 matches at 7 bases. Germline V gene sequence: CDR1 SNHLY, CDR2 FYNNEI. The CDR3 runs to 15 residues. V shed 5 bases, J shed 2 bases, and the junction held 8 bases outside the gene matches. CDR3 in amino acids: CASSFDRDLNYGYTF. Here the CDR3 DNA reads TGTGCCAGCAGTTTCGACAGGGACCTAAACTATGGCTACACCTTC.

The chain uses TRBV7-6 and TRBJ2-2; tentative D call: TRBD2 (6 bases). Per the germline V gene, CDR1 is SGHVS and CDR2 is FNYEAQ. CDR3 length: 15 residues. V was clipped by 1 base and J by 2 bases, with 8 bases between them. The CDR3 region has the DNA TGTGCCAGCAGCTTAGAACTAGCCAACACCGGGGAGCTGTTTTTT. Its protein product is CASSLELANTGELFF.